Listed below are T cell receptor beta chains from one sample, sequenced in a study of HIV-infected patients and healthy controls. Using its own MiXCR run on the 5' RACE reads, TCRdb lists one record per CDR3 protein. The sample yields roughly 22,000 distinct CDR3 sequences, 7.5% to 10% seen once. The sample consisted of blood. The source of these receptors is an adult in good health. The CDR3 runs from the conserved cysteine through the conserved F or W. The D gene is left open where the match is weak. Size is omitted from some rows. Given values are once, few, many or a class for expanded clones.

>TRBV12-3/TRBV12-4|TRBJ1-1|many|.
TGTGCCAGCAGTTTCGCAGGGACGAACACTGAAGCTTTCTTT
CASSFAGTNTEAFF
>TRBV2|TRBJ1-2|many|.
TGTGCCAGCAGTGGTCACAGTAACTATGGCTACACCTTC
CASSGHSNYGYTF
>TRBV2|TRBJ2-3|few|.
TGTGCCAGCAGGAGCCCCGATACGCAGTATTTT
CASRSPDTQYF
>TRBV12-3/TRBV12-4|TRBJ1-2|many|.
TGTGCCAGCAGTGGGGACCGTTGGGGCTACACCTTC
CASSGDRWGYTF
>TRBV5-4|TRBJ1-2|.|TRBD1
TGTGCCAGCAGTTTGGACAGGGGGCCTGGCTACACCTTC
CASSLDRGPGYTF
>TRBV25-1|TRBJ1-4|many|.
TGTGCCAGCAGTGCCTTAGGGGGGAATGAAAAACTGTTTTTT
CASSALGGNEKLFF
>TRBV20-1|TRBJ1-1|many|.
TGCAGTGCTAGGAGAGTGAACACTGAAGCTTTCTTT
CSARRVNTEAFF
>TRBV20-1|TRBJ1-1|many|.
TGCAGTGCTAGAGAGATACTGGGGGCTTTCTTT
CSAREILGAFF
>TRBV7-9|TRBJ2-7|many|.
TGTGCCAGCAGCTTAGCAGACGTGACCTACGAGCAGTACTTC
CASSLADVTYEQYF
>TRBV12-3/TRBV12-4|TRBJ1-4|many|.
TGTGCCAGCAGACCTACTACAACTAATGAAAAACTGTTTTTT
CASRPTTTNEKLFF